A selection of T cell receptor beta chains follows, all from one sample in a study of graft-versus-host responses after intestinal transplantation. The repertoire was sequenced with immunoSEQ multiplex PCR; TCRdb's copy has only in-frame clones and lacks some. Among about 40,000 clones listed, roughly 91% were seen once. Sequencing used PBMCs, obtained 267 days after transplant. These receptor sequences come from a human patient who received an intestinal transplant, so some T cells may come from the graft donor. CDR3s include the opening cysteine and the closing phenylalanine or tryptophan. A D gene is named only where the DNA matches it firmly. Some rows mark clone size as missing; the rest say once, few, many or name a class of expanded clone.

V gene	clone size	CDR3 length	D gene	J gene	CDR3 protein	CDR3 DNA
TRBV27	-	14	TRBD1	TRBJ1-2	CASSTTGTGVSYTF	TGTGCCAGCAGTACTACCGGGACAGGGGTGAGCTACACCTTC
TRBV4-1	once	12	TRBD1	TRBJ2-7	CASSQTGKEQYF	TGCGCCAGCAGCCAGACAGGGAAGGAGCAGTACTTC
TRBV7-2	-	16	-	TRBJ2-5	CASSLPQRAWGETQYF	TGTGCCAGCAGCCTACCCCAAAGGGCTTGGGGGGAGACCCAGTACTTC
TRBV5-1	-	14	-	TRBJ2-7	CASSLGGHAGEWYF	TGCGCCAGCAGCTTGGGGGGACATGCGGGTGAGTGGTACTTC
TRBV4-1	-	14	-	TRBJ1-1	CASSQEAAFPEAFF	TGCGCCAGCAGCCAAGAGGCGGCGTTTCCTGAAGCTTTCTTT
TRBV4-1	-	13	-	TRBJ1-5	CASSRVGDQPQHF	TGCGCCAGCAGCCGTGTGGGGGATCAGCCCCAGCATTTT
TRBV7-9	-	16	TRBD1	TRBJ1-1	CASSLGSTGANTEAFF	TGTGCCAGCAGCTTAGGGTCGACAGGGGCGAACACTGAAGCTTTCTTT
TRBV27	-	13	-	TRBJ1-3	CASSSLSGNTIYF	TGTGCCAGCAGTTCGCTCTCCGGAAACACCATATATTTT
TRBV6-5	-	14	-	TRBJ2-7	CASSLLEGAREQYF	TGTGCCAGCAGTCTTTTGGAAGGGGCGCGGGAGCAGTACTTC
TRBV6-5	-	15	TRBD2	TRBJ2-3	CASAPTSGGGDTQYF	TGTGCCAGCGCCCCGACTAGCGGGGGTGGTGATACGCAGTATTTT
TRBV30	-	11	TRBD1	TRBJ1-1	CAGLQGAEAFF	TGTGCCGGACTACAGGGGGCTGAAGCTTTCTTT
TRBV5-1	once	16	TRBD2	TRBJ2-5	CASSLAWRGGQETQYF	TGCGCCAGCAGCTTGGCCTGGCGGGGGGGCCAAGAGACCCAGTACTTC
TRBV7-2	-	14	-	TRBJ2-5	CASSIPGAQETQYF	TGTGCCAGCAGCATCCCGGGAGCCCAAGAGACCCAGTACTTC
TRBV5-5	-	16	TRBD2	TRBJ2-3	CASSSDSGGFTDTQYF	TGTGCCAGCAGTTCGGATAGCGGGGGGTTTACAGATACGCAGTATTTT
TRBV21-1	once	15	-	TRBJ2-3	CASSKPGQSTDTQYF	TGTGCCAGCAGCAAACCCGGACAGAGCACAGATACGCAGTATTTT
TRBV9	-	14	-	TRBJ1-3	CASSVLPMGNTIYF	TGTGCCAGCAGCGTCCTCCCTATGGGAAACACCATATATTTT
TRBV5-1	-	16	TRBD1	TRBJ2-7	CASSLEEGTGGYEQYF	TGCGCCAGCAGCTTGGAGGAGGGGACAGGGGGCTACGAGCAGTACTTC
TRBV5-1	once	15	TRBD2	TRBJ2-1	CASRLAGAVYNEQFF	TGCGCCAGCAGATTAGCGGGGGCCGTATACAATGAGCAGTTCTTC
TRBV15	-	14	-	TRBJ1-2	CATSRPFTGEGYTF	TGTGCCACCAGCAGACCCTTTACCGGGGAAGGCTACACCTTC
TRBV10-1	-	13	TRBD1	TRBJ1-2	CASRWDRVVGYTF	TGCGCCAGCAGATGGGACAGGGTGGTTGGCTACACCTTC
TRBV29-1	-	12	-	TRBJ1-2	CSVAWANYGYTF	TGCAGCGTTGCTTGGGCTAACTATGGCTACACCTTC
TRBV6-5	-	14	-	TRBJ1-2	CASKLGQFNYGYTF	TGTGCCAGCAAGCTCGGGCAGTTTAACTATGGCTACACCTTC
TRBV10-2	-	15	TRBD2	TRBJ2-7	CASSDTSGGSYEQYF	TGCGCCAGCAGTGATACTAGCGGGGGATCTTACGAGCAGTACTTC
TRBV30	-	11	-	TRBJ1-3	CAWSVTNTIYF	TGTGCCTGGAGTGTAACAAACACCATATATTTT
TRBV2	-	16	TRBD1	TRBJ1-1	CASSLTGTGRNTEAFF	TGTGCCAGCAGTCTAACCGGGACAGGGAGGAACACTGAAGCTTTCTTT
TRBV6-1	-	14	-	TRBJ1-2	CASSEISRNYGYTF	TGTGCCAGCAGTGAAATATCCAGGAACTATGGCTACACCTTC
TRBV4-1	-	16	-	TRBJ2-5	CASSQDQSWQEETQYF	TGCGCCAGCAGCCAAGATCAGTCGTGGCAGGAAGAGACCCAGTACTTC
TRBV5-6	-	14	-	TRBJ2-5	CASSLRDWQETQYF	TGTGCCAGCAGCTTGAGGGACTGGCAAGAGACCCAGTACTTC
TRBV6-6	-	10	-	TRBJ2-3	CASGTDTQYF	TGTGCCAGCGGTACAGATACGCAGTATTTT
TRBV7-6	-	17	TRBD1	TRBJ1-1	CASSLGGQHQMNTEAFF	TGTGCCAGCAGCTTAGGGGGACAGCACCAGATGAACACTGAAGCTTTCTTT
TRBV6-1	-	12	-	TRBJ2-3	CASGGPTDTQYF	TGTGCCAGCGGCGGACCCACAGATACGCAGTATTTT
TRBV5-1	-	14	TRBD1	TRBJ1-1	CASSYRTGGTEAFF	TGCGCCAGCAGCTACCGGACAGGGGGCACTGAAGCTTTCTTT
TRBV21-1	-	13	-	TRBJ2-7	CASQKELAREQYF	TGTGCCAGCCAAAAGGAGCTAGCAAGGGAGCAGTACTTC
TRBV27	-	17	TRBD2	TRBJ2-1	CASSPTPAGGNYNEQFF	TGTGCCAGCAGCCCTACCCCAGCGGGGGGTAACTACAATGAGCAGTTCTTC
TRBV5-4	-	15	TRBD1	TRBJ1-1	CASSPGQGLDTEAFF	TGTGCCAGCAGCCCGGGACAGGGGCTGGACACTGAAGCTTTCTTT
TRBV5-8	-	17	TRBD1	TRBJ1-2	CASSPGQVTFGNYGYTF	TGTGCCAGCAGCCCCGGACAGGTCACCTTCGGGAACTATGGCTACACCTTC